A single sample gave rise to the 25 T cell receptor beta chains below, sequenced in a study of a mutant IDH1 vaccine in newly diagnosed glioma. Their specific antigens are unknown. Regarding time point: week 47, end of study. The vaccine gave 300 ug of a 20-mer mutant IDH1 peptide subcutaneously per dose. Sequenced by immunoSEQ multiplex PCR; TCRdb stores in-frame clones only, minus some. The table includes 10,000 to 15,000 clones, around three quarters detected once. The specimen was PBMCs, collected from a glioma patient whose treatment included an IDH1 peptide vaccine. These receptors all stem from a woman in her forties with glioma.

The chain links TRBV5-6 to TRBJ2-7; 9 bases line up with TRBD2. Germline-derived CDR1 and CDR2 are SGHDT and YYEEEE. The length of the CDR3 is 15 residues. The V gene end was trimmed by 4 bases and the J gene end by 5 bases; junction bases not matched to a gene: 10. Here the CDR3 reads CASSGVGGRANEQYF. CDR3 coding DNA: TGTGCCAGCAGCGGGGTCGGCGGGAGGGCAAACGAGCAGTACTTC.

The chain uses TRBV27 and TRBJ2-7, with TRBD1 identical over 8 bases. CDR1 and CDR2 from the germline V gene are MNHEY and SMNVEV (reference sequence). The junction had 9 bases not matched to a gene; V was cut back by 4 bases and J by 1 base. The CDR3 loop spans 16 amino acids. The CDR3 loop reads CASSSRQGKGSYEQYF. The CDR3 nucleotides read TGTGCCAGCAGTTCAAGACAGGGGAAAGGGTCCTACGAGCAGTACTTC.

In DNA, the CDR3 is TGTGCCAGTAGTACAACAAGGGAAGGGCCCCAGCATTTT. This sequence encodes CASSTTREGPQHF. This sequence joins TRBV19 and TRBJ1-5; D is undetermined. Trimming removed 4 bases from V and 9 bases from J, with 13 bases in between. The CDR3 has 13 residues. In germline, CDR1 is LNHDA, CDR2 SQIVND (reference sequence).

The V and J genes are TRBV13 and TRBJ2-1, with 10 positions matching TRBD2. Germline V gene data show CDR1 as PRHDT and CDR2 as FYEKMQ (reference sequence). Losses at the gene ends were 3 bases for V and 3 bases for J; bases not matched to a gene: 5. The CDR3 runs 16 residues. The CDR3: CASSFLTSGYYNEQFF. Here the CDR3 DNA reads TGTGCCAGCAGCTTTCTGACTAGCGGGTACTACAATGAGCAGTTCTTC.

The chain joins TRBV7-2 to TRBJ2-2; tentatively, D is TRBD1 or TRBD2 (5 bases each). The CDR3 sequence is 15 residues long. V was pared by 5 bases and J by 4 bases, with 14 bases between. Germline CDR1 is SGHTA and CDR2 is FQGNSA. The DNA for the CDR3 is TGTGCCAGCAGCGACCGGGACCAACTCACCGGGGAGCTGTTTTTT. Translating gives CASSDRDQLTGELFF.

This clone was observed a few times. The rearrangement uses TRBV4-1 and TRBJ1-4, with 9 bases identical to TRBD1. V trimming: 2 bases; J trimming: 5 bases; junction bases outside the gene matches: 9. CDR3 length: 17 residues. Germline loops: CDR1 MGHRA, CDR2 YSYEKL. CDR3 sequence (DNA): TGCGCCAGCAGCCAATCTGGTAATGGACAGGGGAATGAAAAACTGTTTTTT. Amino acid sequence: CASSQSGNGQGNEKLFF.

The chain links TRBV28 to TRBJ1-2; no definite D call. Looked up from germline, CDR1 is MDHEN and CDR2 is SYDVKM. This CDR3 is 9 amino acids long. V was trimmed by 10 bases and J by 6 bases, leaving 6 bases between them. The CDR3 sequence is CATANGYTF. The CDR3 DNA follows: TGTGCCACCGCGAATGGCTACACCTTC.

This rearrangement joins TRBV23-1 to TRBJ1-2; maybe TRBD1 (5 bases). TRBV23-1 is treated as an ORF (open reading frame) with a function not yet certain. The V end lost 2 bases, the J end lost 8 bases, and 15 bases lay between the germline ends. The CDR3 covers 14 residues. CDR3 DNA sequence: TGCGCCAGCAGTCAACCCGCAGGGAGGGGAGGCTACACCTTC. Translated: CASSQPAGRGGYTF.

CDR3 amino acids: CASSQSTEPWGGQPQHF. DNA of the CDR3: TGTGCCAGCAGCCAATCGACGGAACCCTGGGGCGGTCAGCCCCAGCATTTT. The chain has TRBV7-2 and TRBJ1-5, with D tentatively TRBD1 (5 bases). Germline lookup yields CDR1 SGHTA and CDR2 FQGNSA. V was clipped by 5 bases and J by 6 bases, with 23 bases between them. This CDR3 is built from 17 residues.

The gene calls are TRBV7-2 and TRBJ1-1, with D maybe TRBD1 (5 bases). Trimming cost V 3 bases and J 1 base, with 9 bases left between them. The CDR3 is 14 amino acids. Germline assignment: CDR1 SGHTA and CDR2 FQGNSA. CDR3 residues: CASSFRGQNTEAFF. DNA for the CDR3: TGTGCCAGCAGCTTCCGGGGCCAGAACACTGAAGCTTTCTTT.

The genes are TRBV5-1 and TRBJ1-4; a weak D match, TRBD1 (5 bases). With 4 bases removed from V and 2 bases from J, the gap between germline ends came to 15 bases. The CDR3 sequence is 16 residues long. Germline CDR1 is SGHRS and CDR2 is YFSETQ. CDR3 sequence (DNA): TGCGCCAGCAGCCAAGGGACTATGACGACTAATGAAAAACTGTTTTTT. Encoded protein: CASSQGTMTTNEKLFF.

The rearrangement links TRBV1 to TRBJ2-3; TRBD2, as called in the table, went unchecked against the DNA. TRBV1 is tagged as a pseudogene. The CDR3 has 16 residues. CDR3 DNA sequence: TGCACCAGCAGCCAAGCCCACGGGTCCCTCACAGATACGCAGTATTTT. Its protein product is CTSSQAHGSLTDTQYF.

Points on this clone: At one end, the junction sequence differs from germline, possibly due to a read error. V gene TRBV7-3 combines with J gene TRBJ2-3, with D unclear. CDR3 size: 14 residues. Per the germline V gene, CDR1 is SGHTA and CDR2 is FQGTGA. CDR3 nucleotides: TGTGCCAGCAGCCTAACGGCAAGGGCAGATACGCAGTATTTT. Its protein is CASSLTARADTQYF.

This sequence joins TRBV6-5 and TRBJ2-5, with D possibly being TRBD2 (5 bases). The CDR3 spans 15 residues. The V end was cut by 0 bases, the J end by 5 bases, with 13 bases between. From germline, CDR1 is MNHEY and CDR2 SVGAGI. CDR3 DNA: TGTGCCAGCAGTTACTCAAACGGGCCGGGGGAGACCCAGTACTTC. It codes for CASSYSNGPGETQYF.

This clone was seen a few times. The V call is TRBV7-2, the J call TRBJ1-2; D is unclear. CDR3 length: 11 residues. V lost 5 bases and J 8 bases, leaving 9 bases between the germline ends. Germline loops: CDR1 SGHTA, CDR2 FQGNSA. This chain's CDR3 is CASSPQGGYTF. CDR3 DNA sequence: TGTGCCAGCAGCCCTCAAGGGGGCTACACCTTC.

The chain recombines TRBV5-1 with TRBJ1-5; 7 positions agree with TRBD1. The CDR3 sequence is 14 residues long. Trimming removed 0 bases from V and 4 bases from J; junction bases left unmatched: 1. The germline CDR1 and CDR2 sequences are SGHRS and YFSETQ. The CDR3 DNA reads TGCGCCAGCAGCTTGGGGACAGGAAATCAGCCCCAGCATTTT. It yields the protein CASSLGTGNQPQHF.

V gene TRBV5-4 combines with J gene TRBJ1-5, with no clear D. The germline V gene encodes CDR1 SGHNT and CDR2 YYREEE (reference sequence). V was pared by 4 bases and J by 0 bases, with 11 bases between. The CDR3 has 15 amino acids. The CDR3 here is CASSPPSYSNQPQHF. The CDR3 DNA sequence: TGTGCCAGCAGCCCCCCGAGTTATAGCAATCAGCCCCAGCATTTT.

The CDR3 DNA sequence: TGCGCCAGTTGGTCAGGTTATAGCAATCAGCCCCAGCATTTT. Protein: CASWSGYSNQPQHF. This chain uses TRBV4-3 with TRBJ1-5; D not resolved. This CDR3 contains 14 residues. V lost 9 bases and J lost 0, with 12 bases in between. Germline assignment: CDR1 LGHNA and CDR2 YSLEER.

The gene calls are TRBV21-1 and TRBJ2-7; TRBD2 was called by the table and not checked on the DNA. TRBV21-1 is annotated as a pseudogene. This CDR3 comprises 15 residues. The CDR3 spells CASSKVTSGVYEQYF. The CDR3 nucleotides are TGTGCCAGCAGCAAAGTCACTAGCGGGGTCTACGAGCAGTACTTC.

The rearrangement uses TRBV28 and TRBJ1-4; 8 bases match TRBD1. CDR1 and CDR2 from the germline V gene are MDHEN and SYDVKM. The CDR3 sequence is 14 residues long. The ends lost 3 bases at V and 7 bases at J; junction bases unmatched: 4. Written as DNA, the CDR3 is TGTGCCAGCAGTTTCCCAGGGGGCGGTGAAAAACTGTTTTTT. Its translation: CASSFPGGGEKLFF.

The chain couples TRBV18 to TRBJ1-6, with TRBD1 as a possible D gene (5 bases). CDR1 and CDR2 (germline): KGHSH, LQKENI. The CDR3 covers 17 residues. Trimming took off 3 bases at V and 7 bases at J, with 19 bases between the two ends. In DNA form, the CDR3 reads TGTGCCAGCTCACCTAGACTTGGGACTTACGGGAATTCACCCCTCCACTTT. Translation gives CASSPRLGTYGNSPLHF.

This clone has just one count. The CDR3, as DNA: TGTGCCAGCAGCTTGATGGGAAACAAGTATGGCTACACCTTC. Amino acids: CASSLMGNKYGYTF. This chain joins TRBV11-1 and TRBJ1-2; D is unclear. CDR3 length: 14 amino acids. The germline V gene has CDR1 SGHAT and CDR2 FQDESV (reference sequence). Between the trimmed V and J ends, which lost 3 bases and 5 bases, there was a span of 13 bases. The complete variable domain, with remaining parts taken from reference TRBV11-1 and TRBJ1-2, reads EAEVAQSPRYKITEKSQAVAFWCDPISGHATLYWYRQILGQGPELLVQFQDESVVDDSQLPKDRFSAERLKGVDSTLKIQPAELGDSAMYLCASSLMGNKYGYTFGSGTRLTVV.

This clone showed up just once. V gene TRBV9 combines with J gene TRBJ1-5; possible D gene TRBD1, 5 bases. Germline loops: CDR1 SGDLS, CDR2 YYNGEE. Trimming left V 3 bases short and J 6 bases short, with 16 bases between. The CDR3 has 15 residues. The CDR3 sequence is CASSAGAPDGQPQHF. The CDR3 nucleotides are TGTGCCAGCAGCGCCGGGGCCCCGGACGGTCAGCCCCAGCATTTT.

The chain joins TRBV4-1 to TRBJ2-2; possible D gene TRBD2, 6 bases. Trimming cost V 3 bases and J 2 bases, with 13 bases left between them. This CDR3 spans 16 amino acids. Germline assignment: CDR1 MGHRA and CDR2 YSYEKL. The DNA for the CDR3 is TGCGCCAGCAGCCATCCATTTAGCGGAAACACCGGGGAGCTGTTTTTT. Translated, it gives CASSHPFSGNTGELFF.

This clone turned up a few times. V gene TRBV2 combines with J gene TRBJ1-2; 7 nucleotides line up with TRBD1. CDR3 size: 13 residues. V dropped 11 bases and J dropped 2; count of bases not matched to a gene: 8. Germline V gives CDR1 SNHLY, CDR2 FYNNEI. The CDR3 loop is CAGGGQTNYGYTF. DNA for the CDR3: TGTGCCGGGGGGGGACAGACCAACTATGGCTACACCTTC.